This TCR beta chain was retrieved from a study of blood T cell repertoires in COVID-19. Study-level information: Sites across the United States, Italy and Spain contributed samples from acute and convalescent COVID-19. PBMCs, B-cell-depleted T cells, or T cells were the source of the cDNA or gDNA that made up the material.

In the original workflow: Reference gene primers were amplified, and this amplification served to estimate nucleated cell counts. The table came from immunoSEQ multiplex PCR; TCRdb's copy has only in-frame clones and leaves some out. V and J calls and clone size are given by that table; D and trimming were obtained from the DNA. The table lists some 140,000 clones, roughly 80% of them singletons, with 9.5% to 13% in the top ten. CDR1 and CDR2 from the germline V gene are LGHDT and YNNKEL (reference sequence). Trimming removed 5 bases at V and 8 bases at J, with 6 bases between. There are 11 residues in the CDR3. Seattle participants joined during active infection and were tracked over time.

The TCR was taken from a woman in her fifties or sixties with COVID-19, enrolled during active disease. The material sequenced was peripheral blood. The V and J genes are TRBV3-1 (or the pseudogene TRBV3-2) and TRBJ1-4, with a tentative D call TRBD1 (6 bases). CDR3 DNA sequence: TGTGCCAGCAGCACAGGGGAAAAACTGTTTTTT. It yields the protein CASSTGEKLFF.